Each of the 22 T cell receptor beta chains below was sequenced from the same sample in a study of cytomegalovirus exposure and HLA in healthy donors. With 60 Vbeta and 13 Jbeta primers, the PCR was carried out. The data were produced by immunoSEQ multiplex PCR, yet TCRdb's version contains in-frame clones alone and is incomplete. The table includes 130,000 to 150,000 clones, approximately 84% detected once. The sample consisted of PBMCs. These receptors came from a woman in her fifties or sixties in good health and CMV-seropositive.

The chain is built from TRBV11-2 and TRBJ2-1; 12 nucleotides align to TRBD2. Germline loops: CDR1 SGHAT, CDR2 FQNNGV. Trimming took 1 base from V and 9 from J; bases not matched to a gene: 10. This CDR3 has 17 residues. In DNA, the CDR3 is TGTGCCAGCAGCTTAGCGAGGACTAGCGGGAACTTGGGTGAGCAGTTCTTC. It specifies CASSLARTSGNLGEQFF.

V usage is TRBV5-5 and J usage is TRBJ1-1, with D possibly matching TRBD1 (5 bases). From germline, CDR1 is SGHKS and CDR2 YYEKEE (reference sequence). CDR3 length: 15 amino acids. V lost 5 bases and J lost 4, with 18 bases in between. The CDR3 here is CASSFSGTVSTEAFF. CDR3 coding DNA: TGTGCCAGCAGTTTTAGCGGGACGGTCAGCACTGAAGCTTTCTTT.

J is TRBJ2-5 and V is TRBV5-1; TRBD2 matches at 7 bases. This CDR3 has 15 amino acids. The ends lost 2 bases at V and 2 bases at J; junction bases unmatched: 6. Germline CDR1 is SGHRS and CDR2 is YFSETQ. The CDR3 nucleotides are TGCGCCAGCAGCTTTGGCGGGAGTTCTCAAGAGACCCAGTACTTC. It yields the protein CASSFGGSSQETQYF.

The chain is built from TRBV11-2 and TRBJ1-1; 7 nucleotides align to TRBD1. Trimming removed 5 bases from V and 0 bases from J; junction bases left unmatched: 3. The CDR3 contains 14 residues. Germline assignment: CDR1 SGHAT and CDR2 FQNNGV. CDR3 amino acids: CASSKGQVNTEAFF. DNA of the CDR3: TGTGCCAGCAGCAAAGGACAGGTGAACACTGAAGCTTTCTTT.

This clone was observed a single time. The rearrangement joins TRBV7-2 to TRBJ1-6; tentatively, D is TRBD1 (5 bases). Looked up from germline, CDR1 is SGHTA and CDR2 is FQGNSA. With 5 bases removed from V and 10 bases from J, the gap between germline ends came to 18 bases. The CDR3 has 15 residues. CDR3 coding DNA: TGTGCCAGCAGCCCCTCGGCAGGGCTGGGATCACCCCTCCACTTT. It specifies CASSPSAGLGSPLHF.

This sequence joins TRBV13 and TRBJ2-5, with a possible D match to TRBD2 (7 bases). The germline CDR1 and CDR2 sequences are PRHDT and FYEKMQ (reference sequence). V dropped 0 bases and J dropped 5 bases, with 10 bases sitting between them. The CDR3 contains 14 residues. The CDR3 protein is CASSLGRGGETQYF. CDR3 nucleotides: TGTGCCAGCAGCTTAGGAAGGGGGGGGGAGACCCAGTACTTC.

This sequence joins TRBV5-6 and TRBJ2-3; 8 bases align to TRBD2. Germline V gives CDR1 SGHDT, CDR2 YYEEEE. The V and J ends lost 0 bases and 3 bases, in that order; junction bases with no gene match: 3. CDR3 length: 15 amino acids. CDR3 bases: TGTGCCAGCAGCTTGGAACTAGCGGCAACAGATACGCAGTATTTT. Amino acids: CASSLELAATDTQYF.

The chain links TRBV7-6 to TRBJ2-3, with 9 bases matching TRBD1. Germline V lookup: CDR1 SGHVS, CDR2 FNYEAQ. The CDR3 runs to 16 residues. Trimming cost V 5 bases and J 0 bases; bases outside gene matches: 6. Here the CDR3 reads CASSPGTGKSTDTQYF. The CDR3 DNA is TGTGCCAGCAGCCCCGGGACAGGGAAAAGCACAGATACGCAGTATTTT.

This chain links TRBV30 with TRBJ2-3, with 11 bases identical to TRBD2. Looked up from germline, CDR1 is GTSNPN and CDR2 is SVGIG (reference sequence). The J segment lost 4 bases and the V segment lost 2 bases, leaving 8 bases of the junction unmatched. There are 16 residues in the CDR3. DNA of the CDR3: TGTGCCTGGAGTCCCGGGCTAGCGGGAGGCCCAGATACGCAGTATTTT. Its protein is CAWSPGLAGGPDTQYF.

The V and J genes are TRBV7-2 and TRBJ2-1; 8 bases line up with TRBD1. Germline assignment: CDR1 SGHTA and CDR2 FQGNSA. The CDR3 sequence is 15 residues long. Germline trimming cut 4 bases from V and 8 bases from J; bases unmatched to any gene: 10. The CDR3, as DNA: TGTGCCAGCAGCTATACAGGGGGTAGCAACCATGAGCAGTTCTTC. Translated, it gives CASSYTGGSNHEQFF. Supplemented by reference TRBV7-2 and TRBJ2-1, the full variable domain reads GAGVSQSPSNKVTEKGKDVELRCDPISGHTALYWYRQSLGQGLEFLIYFQGNSAPDKSGLPSDRFSAERTGGSVSTLTIQRTQQEDSAVYLCASSYTGGSNHEQFFGPGTRLTVL.

CDR3 amino acids: CASSLVGQAGIEAFF. CDR3 DNA sequence: TGCGCCAGCAGCTTGGTTGGGCAGGCAGGAATAGAAGCTTTCTTT. V gene TRBV5-1 combines with J gene TRBJ1-1; D remains unclear. The CDR3 has 15 amino acids. V dropped 0 bases and J dropped 8 bases, with 17 bases sitting between them. The germline V gene encodes CDR1 SGHRS and CDR2 YFSETQ.

V is TRBV19 and J is TRBJ2-1, with D tentatively TRBD1 (6 bases). Trimming took 7 bases from V and 6 from J, leaving 13 bases between them. The germline V gene encodes CDR1 LNHDA and CDR2 SQIVND (reference sequence). The CDR3 length is 13 residues. The CDR3 reads CASMGVGGNEQFF. The CDR3 DNA reads TGTGCCAGTATGGGGGTAGGGGGCAATGAGCAGTTCTTC.

The V and J genes are TRBV28 and TRBJ2-6; D is undetermined. This CDR3 comprises 12 residues. Germline assignment: CDR1 MDHEN and CDR2 SYDVKM. V gave up 6 bases and J gave up 3 bases, with 3 bases separating them. The CDR3 protein is CASRSGANVLTF. CDR3 nucleotides: TGTGCCAGCAGGAGTGGGGCCAACGTCCTGACTTTC.

The rearrangement joins TRBV28 to TRBJ2-7; D unclear. Looked up from germline, CDR1 is MDHEN and CDR2 is SYDVKM. CDR3 length equals 11 residues. V gave up 1 base and J gave up 7 bases, with 5 bases separating them. For the CDR3, the DNA is TGTGCCAGCAGTTTATTTAGAGAGCAGTACTTC. This sequence encodes CASSLFREQYF.

V gene TRBV5-4 combines with J gene TRBJ2-4; the match to TRBD1 covers 7 bases. There are 12 residues in the CDR3. With 6 bases clipped from V and 5 bases from J, the junction kept 2 bases outside the gene matches. CDR1 is SGHNT, CDR2 YYREEE, per germline (reference sequence). The CDR3 reads CASIDRENIQYF. The CDR3 region has the DNA TGTGCCAGCATCGACAGGGAAAACATTCAGTACTTC.

The rearrangement links TRBV4-2 to TRBJ2-7, with a possible D match to TRBD2 (7 bases). The CDR3 loop spans 14 amino acids. Germline V CDR1 and CDR2: LGHNA, YNFKEQ. Between the trimmed V and J ends, which lost 6 bases and 5 bases, there was a span of 17 bases. The DNA for the CDR3 is TGTGCCAGCAGTGAGTCCGGGGGGCGCCACGAGCAGTACTTC. Amino acid sequence: CASSESGGRHEQYF.

The chain recombines TRBV28 with TRBJ1-5; 8 nucleotides align to TRBD1. CDR3 length: 15 residues. Germline V lookup: CDR1 MDHEN, CDR2 SYDVKM. With 3 bases clipped from V and 6 bases from J, the junction kept 7 bases outside the gene matches. The CDR3 loop is CASSFPQGAVQPQHF. The CDR3 DNA follows: TGTGCCAGCAGTTTCCCCCAGGGGGCAGTTCAGCCCCAGCATTTT.

This sequence joins TRBV6-5 and TRBJ2-7, with D perhaps TRBD1 (6 bases). CDR3 length: 13 residues. The germline gives CDR1 MNHEY, CDR2 SVGAGI. The V gene lost 3 bases and the J gene lost 2 bases, with 8 bases spanning the gap. In DNA form, the CDR3 reads TGTGCCAGCAGTTATCAGGGGCCCTACGAGCAGTACTTC. Translating it yields CASSYQGPYEQYF.

The chain employs TRBV15 and TRBJ2-7; the match to TRBD1 covers 7 bases. CDR1 LNHNV and CDR2 YYDKDF come from the germline V gene (reference sequence). The CDR3 covers 15 residues. Losses at the gene ends were 0 bases for V and 6 bases for J; bases not matched to a gene: 8. CDR3 amino acids: CATSRDVKGGGEQYF. DNA of the CDR3: TGTGCCACCAGCAGAGATGTGAAAGGGGGCGGCGAGCAGTACTTC.

This clone showed up just a few times. The chain has TRBV7-6 and TRBJ1-4; 8 bases align to TRBD1. V gave up 4 bases and J gave up 7 bases; unmatched junction bases: 5. The CDR3 is 14 residues long. Germline CDR1 reads SGHVS; CDR2 reads FNYEAQ. CDR3 nucleotide sequence: TGTGCCAGCAGCTCAGGACAGGGAGGTGAAAAACTGTTTTTT. This translates into CASSSGQGGEKLFF.

The CDR3 DNA follows: TGTGCCAGCAGCCCGGGGAGGGGGACTGGAAACACCATATATTTT. It specifies CASSPGRGTGNTIYF. The chain recombines TRBV7-9 with TRBJ1-3; weak D call: TRBD1 (6 bases). Germline assignment: CDR1 SEHNR and CDR2 FQNEAQ (reference sequence). V lost 5 bases and J lost 2, with 13 bases in between. The CDR3 covers 15 residues.

The count of this clone is one. This chain joins TRBV7-2 and TRBJ2-5, with D possibly being TRBD1 (6 bases). The J call may not be correct, given that the DNA end is closer to TRBJ2-7. The CDR3 is 13 amino acids. Per germline, CDR1 SGHTA and CDR2 FQGNSA. CDR3 sequence reads: CASSPPTGNEQYF. DNA of the CDR3: TGTGCCAGCAGCCCACCCACAGGGAACGAGCAGTACTTC.